The T cell receptor (beta chain) described here comes from a study of CD8+ T cells in alopecia areata. Study summary: The drug, oral tofacitinib, was given to treated patients at 5 to 10 mg twice daily. Study-wide findings and caveats: Relative to normal scalp, lesional scalp, especially alopecia totalis/universalis, showed higher clonality.

Extracted from the samples, RNA was reverse transcribed into cDNA to serve as the sequencing template. Assay used: immunoSEQ multiplex PCR; TCRdb lists only in-frame clones, some missing. The sample lists 150,000 to 160,000 clones; approximately 53% were seen once. From alopecia areata patients, lesional scalp punch biopsies and peripheral blood were collected. Remarks on this clone: Its antigen is unknown.

This specimen was CD8+ T cells sorted from blood, taken at week 0. The receptor was derived from a human donor with alopecia areata.

This CDR3 reads CASSVGGINEQYF. The CDR3 DNA reads TGTGCCAGCAGTGTGGGGGGAATCAACGAGCAGTACTTC. This chain uses TRBV6-5 with TRBJ2-7, with D maybe TRBD2 (6 bases). CDR1 is MNHEY and CDR2 is SVGAGI in the germline V gene. The CDR3 consists of 13 residues. Trimming removed 5 bases from V and 5 bases from J, with 13 bases in between.